The TCR beta chain under discussion was sequenced for a study of blood T cell repertoires in COVID-19. Background on the study: Samples representing acute and convalescent COVID-19 were sourced from the United States, Italy and Spain.

Using immunoSEQ multiplex PCR, the repertoire was profiled, and TCRdb retains in-frame clones only, with some absent. This table holds about 140,000 clones, roughly 86% found once. The sequence was obtained from a woman aged 55-69 years with acute or convalescent COVID-19. The specimen sequenced was peripheral blood.

This CDR3 reads CASSYDGGAFRPQHF. Here the CDR3 DNA reads TGTGCCAGCAGTTATGATGGGGGCGCCTTTAGGCCCCAGCATTTT. This chain connects TRBV6-2 or TRBV6-3 to TRBJ1-5; possibly TRBD1 for D (6 bases). This CDR3 contains 15 residues. Trimming pared 3 bases from V and 9 bases from J, leaving 18 bases between. The germline V gene encodes CDR1 MNHEY and CDR2 SVGEGT.